The 14 T cell receptor beta chains listed next were all sequenced from one sample in a study of T cell responses to AZD1222 COVID-19 vaccine. TCRdb keeps only in-frame clones here, not all; method: immunoSEQ multiplex PCR. This table has about 85,000 clones, 88% appearing once. Sequences were derived from peripheral blood, sampled on day 0 of AZD1222 vaccination. All receptors come from an adult in good health.

The V and J genes are TRBV6-6 and TRBJ2-3; tentative D call: TRBD2 (5 bases). Trimming cost V 5 bases and J 5 bases, with 8 bases left between them. Germline assignment: CDR1 MNHNY and CDR2 SVGAGI (reference sequence). This CDR3 has 12 residues. CDR3 protein: CASSRTGDTQYF. CDR3 in DNA: TGTGCCAGCAGTAGGACTGGAGATACGCAGTATTTT.

The gene calls are TRBV7-2 and TRBJ1-6; D unresolved. The germline V gene has CDR1 SGHTA and CDR2 FQGNSA. CDR3 size: 14 residues. Trimming took 5 bases from V and 7 from J, leaving 12 bases between them. The chain's CDR3 is CASSVEIRNSPLHF. Written as DNA, the CDR3 is TGTGCCAGCAGCGTTGAAATACGGAATTCACCCCTCCACTTT.

This chain uses TRBV28 with TRBJ1-5, with 7 bases identical to TRBD1. The CDR3 is 15 residues long. The V and J ends lost 1 base and 3 bases, in that order; junction bases with no gene match: 3. Germline-derived CDR1 and CDR2 are MDHEN and SYDVKM. This CDR3 reads CASSLLTGVNQPQHF. The DNA for the CDR3 is TGTGCCAGCAGTTTATTAACAGGGGTCAATCAGCCCCAGCATTTT.

The chain joins TRBV19 to TRBJ1-1; no clear D. Between the trimmed V and J ends, which lost 3 bases and 1 base, there was a span of 6 bases. Germline V gives CDR1 LNHDA, CDR2 SQIVND (reference sequence). CDR3 length: 13 amino acids. The CDR3 sequence: CASSIQKNTEAFF. CDR3 nucleotides: TGTGCCAGTAGTATTCAGAAGAACACTGAAGCTTTCTTT.

The rearrangement joins TRBV6-5 to TRBJ1-2; D possibly corresponds to TRBD1 (5 bases). Per germline, CDR1 MNHEY and CDR2 SVGAGI. This CDR3 is 12 amino acids long. V was trimmed by 7 bases and J by 4 bases, leaving 10 bases between them. The CDR3 loop is CASTPGTYGYTF. CDR3 sequence (DNA): TGTGCCAGCACCCCTGGGACCTATGGCTACACCTTC.

V and J are TRBV15 and TRBJ2-1; TRBD1 agrees at 10 bases. Germline V gives CDR1 LNHNV, CDR2 YYDKDF (reference sequence). This CDR3 is 14 amino acids long. The J segment lost 10 bases and the V segment lost 3 bases, leaving 6 bases of the junction unmatched. CDR3 loop: CATSRRDRGLEQFF. The CDR3 region has the DNA TGTGCCACCAGCAGGCGGGACAGGGGATTAGAGCAGTTCTTC.

The chain links TRBV11-3 to TRBJ2-7, with 7 nucleotides matching TRBD2. This CDR3 is built from 15 residues. Trimming removed 5 bases from V and 6 bases from J; junction bases left unmatched: 13. Looked up from germline, CDR1 is SGHNT and CDR2 is YENEEA. This CDR3 is CASSPGLGKLSEQYF. CDR3 in DNA: TGTGCCAGCAGCCCCGGACTAGGCAAATTATCCGAGCAGTACTTC.

The chain carries TRBV27 and TRBJ2-7; 7 nucleotides align to TRBD2. This CDR3 is built from 12 residues. The V gene's germline CDR1 is MNHEY and CDR2 SMNVEV (reference sequence). V lost 3 bases and J lost 7; bases outside the gene matches: 3. CDR3 DNA sequence: TGTGCCAGCAGTTTTCGGGGGGTGGAGCAGTACTTC. Amino acids: CASSFRGVEQYF.

In this sample, this clone turned up a few times. V usage is TRBV5-1 and J usage is TRBJ1-3; 7 bases are shared with TRBD1. J lost 2 bases, V lost 4 bases, and 6 bases had no gene match. CDR1 and CDR2 from the germline V gene are SGHRS and YFSETQ. The CDR3 is 15 amino acids. CDR3 sequence: CASSQGDSTGNTIYF. For the CDR3, the DNA is TGCGCCAGCAGCCAGGGGGACTCCACTGGAAACACCATATATTTT.

This sequence joins TRBV7-8 and TRBJ1-2, with no clear D. Deletions cut 1 base from V and 4 bases from J, with 4 bases between. The CDR3 length is 12 residues. CDR1 and CDR2 (germline): SGHVS, FQNEAQ. This CDR3 reads CASSLEAYGYTF. Written as DNA, the CDR3 is TGTGCCAGCAGCTTAGAGGCCTATGGCTACACCTTC.

The chain combines TRBV11-1 with TRBJ2-5, with 12 bases lining up with TRBD2. Trimming removed 1 base from V and 5 bases from J; junction bases left unmatched: 5. The CDR3 contains 16 residues. Germline CDR1 reads SGHAT; CDR2 reads FQDESV (reference sequence). CDR3 region: CASSLETSGRAETQYF. The CDR3 DNA is TGTGCCAGCAGCTTAGAGACTAGCGGGAGAGCGGAGACCCAGTACTTC.

The chain combines TRBV27 with TRBJ2-2, with D perhaps TRBD1 (6 bases). The germline V gene has CDR1 MNHEY and CDR2 SMNVEV (reference sequence). Trimming removed 5 bases at V and 2 bases at J, with 15 bases between. CDR3 length: 16 residues. DNA for the CDR3: TGTGCCAGCAGTCCCCCCCGACAGGAAAACACCGGGGAGCTGTTTTTT. It yields the protein CASSPPRQENTGELFF.

This chain joins TRBV30 and TRBJ2-1; TRBD2 might be the D (5 bases). CDR3 length equals 16 residues. The V gene lost 3 bases and the J gene lost 0 bases, with 15 bases spanning the gap. Germline CDR1 is GTSNPN and CDR2 is SVGIG (reference sequence). The CDR3 loop is CAWSAAPGSSYNEQFF. The DNA of the CDR3 is TGTGCCTGGAGCGCTGCCCCGGGAAGCTCCTACAATGAGCAGTTCTTC. Full variable domain (outside the CDR3, taken from reference TRBV30 and TRBJ2-1): SQTIHQWPATLVQPVGSPLSLECTVEGTSNPNLYWYRQAAGRGLQLLFYSVGIGQISSEVPQNLSASRPQDRQFILSSKKLLLSDSGFYLCAWSAAPGSSYNEQFFGPGTRLTVL.

This clone is a singleton in its sample. Other DNA sequences in the same sample also yield this CDR3. The gene calls are TRBV28 and TRBJ2-7; D is perhaps TRBD2 (6 bases). The CDR3 length is 13 residues. The V and J ends lost 2 bases and 2 bases respectively, with 7 bases between them. Germline assignment: CDR1 MDHEN and CDR2 SYDVKM. The CDR3 loop reads CASSLGGTYEQYF. The DNA of the CDR3 is TGTGCCAGCAGTTTAGGGGGGACCTACGAGCAGTACTTC.